This TCR beta chain was observed in a study of control samples from healthy donors and cancer patients. Trimming left V 2 bases short and J 7 bases short, with 15 bases between. The CDR3 sequence is 14 residues long. The V gene's germline CDR1 is MDHEN and CDR2 SYDVKM. Data came from immunoSEQ multiplex PCR; TCRdb stores just in-frame clones and leaves some out. The sample lists under 85,000 clones, 75% to 85% occurring once. Sequencing was performed on PBMCs. The origin of this receptor is a man in his 60s with head and neck cancer. This sequence joins TRBV28 and TRBJ2-7; D is undetermined. The CDR3 sequence is CASSLLGTAREQYF. CDR3 sequence (DNA): TGTGCCAGCAGTTTACTAGGTACTGCTAGGGAGCAGTACTTC.